The 20 T cell receptor beta chains below all came from one sample that was sequenced in a study of blood T cell repertoires in COVID-19. Profiling relied on immunoSEQ multiplex PCR, and the TCRdb table lists in-frame clones only, not all of them. This table holds 110,000 or so clones, about nine tenths found once. Sequencing used peripheral blood. Receptors were obtained from a woman between 45 and 65 years old with acute or convalescent COVID-19.

J is TRBJ1-1 and V is TRBV5-6; 8 nucleotides align to TRBD1. The V gene's germline CDR1 is SGHDT and CDR2 YYEEEE. The V gene end was trimmed by 3 bases and the J gene end by 4 bases; junction bases not matched to a gene: 8. This CDR3 is 15 amino acids long. The CDR3 here is CASSYVTGASTEAFF. The CDR3 DNA follows: TGTGCCAGCAGCTACGTGACAGGGGCTAGCACTGAAGCTTTCTTT.

This sequence joins TRBV18 and TRBJ1-4; the D gene is possibly TRBD1 (5 bases). Between the trimmed V and J ends, which lost 3 bases and 5 bases, there was a span of 13 bases. Germline CDR1 reads KGHSH; CDR2 reads LQKENI. CDR3 length: 15 residues. In DNA form, the CDR3 reads TGTGCCAGCTCACCTTTTAGCCAGGGAAATGAAAAACTGTTTTTT. Encoded protein: CASSPFSQGNEKLFF.

This chain connects TRBV4-1 to TRBJ2-6; 11 nucleotides line up with TRBD1. Looked up from germline, CDR1 is MGHRA and CDR2 is YSYEKL. With 4 bases clipped from V and 0 bases from J, the junction kept 2 bases outside the gene matches. The CDR3 loop spans 17 amino acids. The CDR3 bases are TGCGCCAGCAGCCCCGGGACAGGGGGCTCTGGGGCCAACGTCCTGACTTTC. It codes for CASSPGTGGSGANVLTF.

This sequence joins TRBV7-6 and TRBJ1-5; tentatively, D is TRBD1 (5 bases). The CDR3 has 18 residues. Germline V lookup: CDR1 SGHVS, CDR2 FNYEAQ. V gave up 4 bases and J gave up 1 base, with 20 bases separating them. The CDR3 DNA follows: TGTGCCAGCAGCTCGAGACAGCCAGATACGATGAGCAATCAGCCCCAGCATTTT. This codes for CASSSRQPDTMSNQPQHF. The full variable domain, in which reference TRBV7-6 and TRBJ1-5 provide the parts outside the CDR3, is GAGVSQSPRYKVTKRGQDVALRCDPISGHVSLYWYRQALGQGPEFLTYFNYEAQQDKSGLPNDRFSAERPEGSISTLTIQRTEQRDSAMYRCASSSRQPDTMSNQPQHFGDGTRLSIL.

The chain employs TRBV5-6 and TRBJ2-1; 11 positions agree with TRBD2. CDR3 length: 16 amino acids. CDR1 and CDR2 from the germline V gene are SGHDT and YYEEEE. J lost 8 bases, V lost 2 bases, and 9 bases had no gene match. CDR3 nucleotide sequence: TGTGCCAGCAGCTTTAGCGGGAGGGCCTCCGAGGATGAGCAGTTCTTC. Its protein product is CASSFSGRASEDEQFF.

This clone was detected only a few times. The chain uses TRBV9 and TRBJ1-3; perhaps TRBD1 as D (6 bases). V was clipped by 0 bases and J by 4 bases, with 11 bases between them. Per the germline V gene, CDR1 is SGDLS and CDR2 is YYNGEE. This CDR3 contains 15 residues. CDR3 region: CASSVAQDRGNTIYF. The CDR3 DNA follows: TGTGCCAGCAGCGTAGCACAGGACAGAGGAAACACCATATATTTT.

The rearrangement uses TRBV19 and TRBJ2-1, with D hard to call. Germline CDR1 and CDR2: LNHDA and SQIVND (reference sequence). The CDR3 has 16 amino acids. Trimming cost V 5 bases and J 2 bases, with 16 bases left between them. CDR3 sequence (DNA): TGTGCCAGTAGTGTCTGGCCCTCCCAGGCCTACAATGAGCAGTTCTTC. Amino acid sequence: CASSVWPSQAYNEQFF.

The chain couples TRBV6-2 or TRBV6-3 to TRBJ2-7; TRBD2 matches at 11 bases. Trimming cost V 5 bases and J 3 bases; bases outside gene matches: 18. The CDR3 extends over 19 amino acids. CDR1 and CDR2 (germline): MNHEY, SVGEGT. In DNA, the CDR3 is TGTGCCAGCAGTCCCGGACAGACCTGGACTAGCGGGTTTCGCTACGAGCAGTACTTC. Protein: CASSPGQTWTSGFRYEQYF.

This sequence joins TRBV5-1 and TRBJ2-1; 11 bases are shared with TRBD2. The CDR3 spans 15 residues. The ends lost 3 bases at V and 6 bases at J; junction bases unmatched: 5. Germline loops: CDR1 SGHRS, CDR2 YFSETQ. The CDR3 coding sequence is TGCGCCAGCAGCTCTCTAGCGGGGGGCCTCAATGAGCAGTTCTTC. Translating gives CASSSLAGGLNEQFF.

The genes are TRBV7-2 and TRBJ2-2, with D possibly TRBD1 on 6 matching bases. The CDR3 runs 14 residues. Trimming shortened V by 4 bases and J by 6 bases, and 12 bases separated the two germline ends. Germline V lookup: CDR1 SGHTA, CDR2 FQGNSA. The CDR3 coding sequence is TGTGCCAGCAGCTCTACTACAGGGCCCGGGGAGCTGTTTTTT. Residues: CASSSTTGPGELFF.

The chain carries TRBV12-3 or TRBV12-4 and TRBJ1-2; no firm D call. V was trimmed by 0 bases and J by 8 bases, leaving 10 bases between them. The CDR3 has 13 residues. CDR3 sequence (DNA): TGTGCCAGCAGTTTAGCGGAGGCAGCCGGCTACACCTTC. As protein: CASSLAEAAGYTF.

The gene calls are TRBV28 and TRBJ2-4; TRBD2 aligns across 10 bases. The CDR3 is 20 amino acids. Trimming took 3 bases from V and 0 from J; bases not matched to a gene: 14. Per germline, CDR1 MDHEN and CDR2 SYDVKM. CDR3 nucleotides: TGTGCCAGCAGTTTCTACGGACTAGCGGATCCCATCGTAGCCAAAAACATTCAGTACTTC. This encodes CASSFYGLADPIVAKNIQYF.

A single count supports this clone. The V gene is TRBV9, the J gene TRBJ1-1; D call uncertain. In germline, CDR1 is SGDLS, CDR2 YYNGEE. The CDR3 loop spans 14 amino acids. Trimming shortened V by 4 bases and J by 0 bases, and 10 bases separated the two germline ends. The CDR3 loop reads CASSPRPVNTEAFF. The CDR3 nucleotides read TGTGCCAGCAGCCCCCGTCCGGTGAACACTGAAGCTTTCTTT.

V usage is TRBV11-2 and J usage is TRBJ1-4; D gene unclear. This CDR3 contains 14 residues. The germline V gene encodes CDR1 SGHAT and CDR2 FQNNGV. Trimming took off 5 bases at V and 5 bases at J, with 12 bases between the two ends. DNA for the CDR3: TGTGCCAGCAGCCCCTTTTCCTTAAATGAAAAACTGTTTTTT. Amino acid sequence: CASSPFSLNEKLFF. Using reference TRBV11-2 and TRBJ1-4 for the parts outside the CDR3, the full variable domain is EAGVAQSPRYKIIEKRQSVAFWCNPISGHATLYWYQQILGQGPKLLIQFQNNGVVDDSQLPKDRFSAERLKGVDSTLKIQPAKLEDSAVYLCASSPFSLNEKLFFGSGTQLSVL.

The V gene is TRBV25-1, the J gene TRBJ1-4; no definite D call. Per germline, CDR1 MGHDK and CDR2 SYGVNS. Trimming took off 2 bases at V and 1 base at J, with 17 bases between the two ends. The CDR3 has 18 residues. CDR3 nucleotides: TGTGCCAGCAGTGAAGGCCTCCGCCCCGGGATAACTAATGAAAAACTGTTTTTT. It specifies CASSEGLRPGITNEKLFF.

V is TRBV9 and J is TRBJ2-7; D unresolved. V was trimmed by 0 bases and J by 2 bases, leaving 12 bases between them. Per germline, CDR1 SGDLS and CDR2 YYNGEE. CDR3 length: 15 residues. CDR3 in amino acids: CASSVEAGLTYEQYF. The CDR3, as DNA: TGTGCCAGCAGCGTAGAGGCAGGCCTAACCTACGAGCAGTACTTC.

The chain recombines TRBV2 with TRBJ1-4; possible D gene TRBD1, 5 bases. Trimming took off 2 bases at V and 8 bases at J, with 15 bases between the two ends. The CDR3 runs 15 residues. The V gene's germline CDR1 is SNHLY and CDR2 FYNNEI. CDR3 in amino acids: CASSETQGLREKLFF. The CDR3 DNA reads TGTGCCAGCAGTGAAACCCAGGGTCTCCGGGAAAAACTGTTTTTT.

The chain employs TRBV6-2 or TRBV6-3 and TRBJ2-7; TRBD2 matches 13 bases. Per germline, CDR1 MNHEY and CDR2 SVGEGT. V was pared by 4 bases and J by 3 bases, with 12 bases of the junction left unmatched. The CDR3 spans 18 residues. CDR3: CASSWNGLAGDDHYEQYF. The CDR3, as DNA: TGTGCCAGCAGTTGGAACGGACTAGCGGGAGATGATCACTACGAGCAGTACTTC.

V gene TRBV6-2 or TRBV6-3 combines with J gene TRBJ1-2; TRBD1 is a possible D gene (5 bases). V dropped 5 bases and J dropped 8 bases, with 18 bases sitting between them. The germline V gene has CDR1 MNHEY and CDR2 SVGEGT. CDR3 size: 14 residues. The CDR3 sequence: CASSSVGGTVGYTF. CDR3 DNA: TGTGCCAGCAGTAGCGTGGGGGGTACGGTCGGCTACACCTTC.

V gene TRBV27 combines with J gene TRBJ2-1; 9 nucleotides align to TRBD1. J lost 9 bases, V lost 6 bases, and 9 bases had no gene match. The CDR3 has 14 amino acids. CDR1 is MNHEY and CDR2 is SMNVEV in the germline V gene (reference sequence). The CDR3 sequence: CASRKGQGESEQFF. The CDR3 bases are TGTGCCAGCAGAAAGGGACAGGGAGAGAGTGAGCAGTTCTTC.